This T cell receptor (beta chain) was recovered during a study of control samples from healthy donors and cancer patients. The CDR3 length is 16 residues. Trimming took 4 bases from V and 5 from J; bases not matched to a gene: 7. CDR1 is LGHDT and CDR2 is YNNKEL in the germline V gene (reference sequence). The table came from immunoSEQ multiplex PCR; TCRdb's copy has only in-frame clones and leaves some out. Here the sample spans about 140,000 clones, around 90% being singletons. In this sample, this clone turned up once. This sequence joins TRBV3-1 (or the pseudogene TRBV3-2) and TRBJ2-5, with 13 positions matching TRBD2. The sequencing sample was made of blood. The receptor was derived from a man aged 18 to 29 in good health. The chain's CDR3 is CASSPTSGGPGETQYF. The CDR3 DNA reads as TGTGCCAGCAGCCCGACTAGCGGGGGGCCAGGGGAGACCCAGTACTTC.